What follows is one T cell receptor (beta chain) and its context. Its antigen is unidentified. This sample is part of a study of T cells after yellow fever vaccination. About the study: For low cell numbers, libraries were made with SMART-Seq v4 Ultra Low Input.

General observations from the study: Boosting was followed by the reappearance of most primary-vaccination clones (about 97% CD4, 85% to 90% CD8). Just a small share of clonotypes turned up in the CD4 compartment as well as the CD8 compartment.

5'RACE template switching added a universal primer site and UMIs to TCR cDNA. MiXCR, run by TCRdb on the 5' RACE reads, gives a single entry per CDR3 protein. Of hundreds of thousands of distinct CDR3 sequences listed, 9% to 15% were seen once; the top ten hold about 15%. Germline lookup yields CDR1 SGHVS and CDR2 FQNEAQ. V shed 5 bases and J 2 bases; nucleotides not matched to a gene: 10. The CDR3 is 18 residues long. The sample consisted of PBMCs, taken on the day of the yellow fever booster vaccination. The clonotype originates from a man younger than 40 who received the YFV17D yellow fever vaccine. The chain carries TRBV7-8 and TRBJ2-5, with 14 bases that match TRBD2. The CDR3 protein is CASSIFPGLAGDQETQYF. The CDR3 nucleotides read TGTGCCAGCAGCATATTTCCGGGACTAGCGGGAGATCAAGAGACCCAGTACTTC.